The clone carrying this T cell receptor (beta chain) has only one observation. The antigen is unknown. Only in-frame clones appear in the TCRdb table, and some are missing; sequencing was by immunoSEQ multiplex PCR. Of 11,000 to 15,000 clones in the sample, 81% were seen once. The data belong to a study of immune cell composition in non-small cell lung cancer. Looking at the study overall: Lung adenocarcinoma or squamous carcinoma made up most tumours. Whole-study results and caveats: Squamous carcinomas (approximately 80%) more often had tumour-associated clones >0.5% than adenocarcinomas (roughly 35%). Top 10 clone scores and clonality were higher in squamous than adenocarcinoma.

This CDR3 contains 14 residues. With V trimmed by 3 bases and J by 2 bases, 2 bases remained unmatched. Looked up from germline, CDR1 is ENHRY and CDR2 is SYGVKD. The sample taken for sequencing was lung tumor tissue. The clonotype was recovered from a human donor with non-small cell lung cancer. This chain joins TRBV10-3 and TRBJ2-3, with TRBD2 matching 7 bases. The CDR3 bases are TGTGCCATCAGTGATGGGGGGGACACAGATACGCAGTATTTT. It is translated as CAISDGGDTDTQYF.